The table lists the clone carrying this T cell receptor beta chain with a count of one. TCRdb's copy holds only in-frame clones and misses some; the assay was immunoSEQ multiplex PCR. This sample yields more than 100,000 clones, of which approximately 88% are seen a single time; approximately 2.3% belongs to the top ten. The V gene's germline CDR1 is SGHNT and CDR2 YYREEE (reference sequence). The CDR3 totals 14 residues. V was trimmed by 5 bases and J by 8 bases, leaving 19 bases between them. This sample was taken from a study of blood T cell repertoires in COVID-19. For the study at large: Material from acute and convalescent COVID-19 was sourced from the United States, Italy and Spain.

This clonotype was obtained from a man aged 65-85 years with active COVID-19. The chain has TRBV5-4 and TRBJ1-2; possible D gene TRBD1, 6 bases. Sequencing was carried out using peripheral blood. Written as DNA, the CDR3 is TGTGCCAGCAGTCGAGGACAGTCGAGAGAGGGCTACACCTTC. It specifies CASSRGQSREGYTF. Supplemented by reference TRBV5-4 and TRBJ1-2, the full variable domain reads ETGVTQSPTHLIKTRGQQVTLRCSSQSGHNTVSWYQQALGQGPQFIFQYYREEENGRGNFPPRFSGLQFPNYSSELNVNALELDDSALYLCASSRGQSREGYTFGSGTRLTVV.